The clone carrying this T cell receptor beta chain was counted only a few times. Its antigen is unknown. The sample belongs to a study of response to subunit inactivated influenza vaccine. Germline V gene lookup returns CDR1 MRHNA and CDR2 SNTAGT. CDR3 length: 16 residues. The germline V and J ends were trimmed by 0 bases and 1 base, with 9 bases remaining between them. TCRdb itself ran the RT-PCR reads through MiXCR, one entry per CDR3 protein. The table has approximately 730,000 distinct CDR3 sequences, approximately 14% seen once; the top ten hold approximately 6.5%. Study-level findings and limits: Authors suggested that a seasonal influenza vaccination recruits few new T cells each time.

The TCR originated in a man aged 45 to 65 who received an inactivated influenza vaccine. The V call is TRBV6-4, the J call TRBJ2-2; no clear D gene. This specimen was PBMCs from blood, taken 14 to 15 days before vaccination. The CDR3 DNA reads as TGTGCCAGCAGTGACTCGGCTAGGCTGAACACCGGGGAGCTGTTTTTT. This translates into CASSDSARLNTGELFF.